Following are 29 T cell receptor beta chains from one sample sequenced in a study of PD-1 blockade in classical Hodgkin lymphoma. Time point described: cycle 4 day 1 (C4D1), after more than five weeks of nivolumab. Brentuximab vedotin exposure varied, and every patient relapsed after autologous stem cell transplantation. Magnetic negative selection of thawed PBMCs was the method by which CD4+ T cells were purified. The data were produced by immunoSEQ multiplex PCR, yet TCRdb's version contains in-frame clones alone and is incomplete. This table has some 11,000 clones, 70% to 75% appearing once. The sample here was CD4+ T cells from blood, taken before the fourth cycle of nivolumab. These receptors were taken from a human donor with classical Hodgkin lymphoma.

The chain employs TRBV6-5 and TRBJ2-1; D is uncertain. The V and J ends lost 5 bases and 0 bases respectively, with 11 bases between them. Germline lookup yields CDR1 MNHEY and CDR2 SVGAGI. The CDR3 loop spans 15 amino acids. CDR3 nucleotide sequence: TGTGCCAGCAGTAGCCGATCGGGCTCCTACAATGAGCAGTTCTTC. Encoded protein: CASSSRSGSYNEQFF.

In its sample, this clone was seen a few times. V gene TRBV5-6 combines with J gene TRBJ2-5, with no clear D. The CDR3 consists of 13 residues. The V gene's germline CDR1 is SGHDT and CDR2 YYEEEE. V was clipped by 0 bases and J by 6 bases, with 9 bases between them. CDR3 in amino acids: CASSLGTAKTQYF. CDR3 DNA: TGTGCCAGCAGCTTGGGGACCGCTAAGACCCAGTACTTC.

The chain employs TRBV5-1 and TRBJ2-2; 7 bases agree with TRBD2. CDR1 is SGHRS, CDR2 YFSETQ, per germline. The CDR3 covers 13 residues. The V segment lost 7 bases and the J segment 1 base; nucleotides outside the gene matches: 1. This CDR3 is CASLAENTGELFF. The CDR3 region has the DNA TGCGCCAGCCTAGCGGAGAACACCGGGGAGCTGTTTTTT. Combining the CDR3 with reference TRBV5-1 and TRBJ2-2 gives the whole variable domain KAGVTQTPRYLIKTRGQQVTLSCSPISGHRSVSWYQQTPGQGLQFLFEYFSETQRNKGNFPGRFSGRQFSNSRSEMNVSTLELGDSALYLCASLAENTGELFFGEGSRLTVL.

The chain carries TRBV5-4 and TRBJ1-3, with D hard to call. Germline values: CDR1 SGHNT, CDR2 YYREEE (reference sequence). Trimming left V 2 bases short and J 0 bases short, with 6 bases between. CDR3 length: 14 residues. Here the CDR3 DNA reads TGTGCCAGCAGCTTCATGGGCTCTGGAAACACCATATATTTT. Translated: CASSFMGSGNTIYF.

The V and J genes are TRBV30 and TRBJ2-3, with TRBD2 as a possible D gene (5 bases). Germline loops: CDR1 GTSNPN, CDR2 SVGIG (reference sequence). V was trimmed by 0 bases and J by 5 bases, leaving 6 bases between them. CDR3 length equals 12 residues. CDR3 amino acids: CAWSVAEDTQYF. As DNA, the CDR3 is TGTGCCTGGAGTGTAGCGGAAGATACGCAGTATTTT.

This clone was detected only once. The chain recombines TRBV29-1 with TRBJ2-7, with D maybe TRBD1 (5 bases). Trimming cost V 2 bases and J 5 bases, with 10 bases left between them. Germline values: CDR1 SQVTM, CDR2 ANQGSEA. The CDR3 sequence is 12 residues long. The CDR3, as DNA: TGCAGCGTTGAAAGGGGAAGGAACGAGCAGTACTTC. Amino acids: CSVERGRNEQYF.

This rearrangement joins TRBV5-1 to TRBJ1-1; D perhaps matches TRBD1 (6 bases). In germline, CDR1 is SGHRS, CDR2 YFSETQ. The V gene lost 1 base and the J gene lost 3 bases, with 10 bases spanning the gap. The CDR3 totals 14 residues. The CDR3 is CASSLRGGDTEAFF. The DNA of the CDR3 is TGCGCCAGCAGCTTGAGAGGGGGGGACACTGAAGCTTTCTTT.

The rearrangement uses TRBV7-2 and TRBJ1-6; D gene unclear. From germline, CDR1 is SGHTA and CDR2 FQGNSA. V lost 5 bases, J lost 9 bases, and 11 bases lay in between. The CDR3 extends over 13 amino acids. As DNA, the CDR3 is TGTGCCAGCAGCCTTGACGGATCTTCACCCCTCCACTTT. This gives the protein CASSLDGSSPLHF.

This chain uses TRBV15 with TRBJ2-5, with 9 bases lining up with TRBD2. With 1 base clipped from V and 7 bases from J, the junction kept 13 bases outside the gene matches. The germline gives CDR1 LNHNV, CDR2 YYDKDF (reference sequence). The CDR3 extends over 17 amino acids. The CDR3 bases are TGTGCCACCAGCAGAGTTTTAGCGGGAGTTTTCCCTTGGACCCAGTACTTC. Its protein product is CATSRVLAGVFPWTQYF.

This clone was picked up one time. CDR3 residues: CASSLGLGGYEQYF. In DNA form, the CDR3 reads TGTGCCAGCAGCTTAGGTCTGGGGGGCTACGAGCAGTACTTC. The chain couples TRBV11-2 to TRBJ2-7; D is perhaps TRBD2 (6 bases). The V and J ends lost 1 base and 3 bases respectively, with 10 bases between them. Germline V gene lookup returns CDR1 SGHAT and CDR2 FQNNGV. This CDR3 is 14 amino acids long.

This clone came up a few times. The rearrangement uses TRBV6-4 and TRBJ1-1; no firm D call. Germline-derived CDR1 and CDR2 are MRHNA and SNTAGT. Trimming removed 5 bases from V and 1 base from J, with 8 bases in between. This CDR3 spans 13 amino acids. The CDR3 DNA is TGTGCCAGCAGTACCACTGGGAACACTGAAGCTTTCTTT. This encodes CASSTTGNTEAFF.

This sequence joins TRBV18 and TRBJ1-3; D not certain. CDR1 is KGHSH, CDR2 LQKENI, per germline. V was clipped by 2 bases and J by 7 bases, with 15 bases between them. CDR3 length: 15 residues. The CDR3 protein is CASSPGATMGNTIYF. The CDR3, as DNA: TGTGCCAGCTCACCAGGCGCGACCATGGGGAACACCATATATTTT.

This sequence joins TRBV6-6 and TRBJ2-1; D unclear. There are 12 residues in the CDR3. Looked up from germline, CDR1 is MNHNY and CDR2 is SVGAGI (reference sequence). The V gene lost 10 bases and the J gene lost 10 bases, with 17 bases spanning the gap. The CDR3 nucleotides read TGTGCCACCCAGTCTACCAGTGACGAGCAGTTCTTC. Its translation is CATQSTSDEQFF.

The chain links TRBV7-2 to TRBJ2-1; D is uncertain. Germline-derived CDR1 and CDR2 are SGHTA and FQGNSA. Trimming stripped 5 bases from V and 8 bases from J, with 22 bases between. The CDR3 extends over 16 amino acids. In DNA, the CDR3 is TGTGCCAGCAGCCCGCAACCGGGTCTGATATATTATGAGCAGTTCTTC. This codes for CASSPQPGLIYYEQFF.

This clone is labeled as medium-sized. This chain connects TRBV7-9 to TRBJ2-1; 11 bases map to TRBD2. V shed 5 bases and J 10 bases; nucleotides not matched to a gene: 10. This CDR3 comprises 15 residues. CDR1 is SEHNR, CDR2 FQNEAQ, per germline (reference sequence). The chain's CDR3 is CASSEGLAGKGEQFF. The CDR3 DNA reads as TGTGCCAGCAGCGAAGGACTAGCGGGCAAGGGCGAGCAGTTCTTC.

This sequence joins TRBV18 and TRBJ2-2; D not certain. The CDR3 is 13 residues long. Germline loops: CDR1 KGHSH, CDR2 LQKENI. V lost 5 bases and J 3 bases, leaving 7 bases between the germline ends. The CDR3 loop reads CASSGSDTGELFF. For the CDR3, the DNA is TGTGCCAGCTCAGGGTCGGACACCGGGGAGCTGTTTTTT.

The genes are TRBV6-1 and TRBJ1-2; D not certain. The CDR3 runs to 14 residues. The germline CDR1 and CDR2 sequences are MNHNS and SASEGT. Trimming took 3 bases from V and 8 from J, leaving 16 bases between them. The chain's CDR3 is CASSELAAPWGYTF. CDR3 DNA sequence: TGTGCCAGCAGTGAGTTAGCGGCTCCGTGGGGCTACACCTTC.

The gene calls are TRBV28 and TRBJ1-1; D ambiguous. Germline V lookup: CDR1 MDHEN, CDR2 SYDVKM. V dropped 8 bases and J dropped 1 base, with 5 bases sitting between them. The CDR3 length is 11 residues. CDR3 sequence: CASWRNTEAFF. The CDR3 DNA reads TGTGCCAGCTGGAGGAACACTGAAGCTTTCTTT.

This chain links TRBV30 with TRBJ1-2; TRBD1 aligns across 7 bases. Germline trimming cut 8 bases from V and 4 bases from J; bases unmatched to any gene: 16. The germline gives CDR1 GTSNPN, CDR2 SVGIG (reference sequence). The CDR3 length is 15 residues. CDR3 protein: CAPKGNRGLIYGYTF. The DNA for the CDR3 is TGTGCCCCCAAGGGGAATAGGGGGCTTATCTATGGCTACACCTTC.

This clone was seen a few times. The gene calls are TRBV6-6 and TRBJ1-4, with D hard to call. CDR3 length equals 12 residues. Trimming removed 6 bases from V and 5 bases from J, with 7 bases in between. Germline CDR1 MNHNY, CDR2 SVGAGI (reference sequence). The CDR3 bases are TGTGCCAGCAGAGGACGAAATGAAAAACTGTTTTTT. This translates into CASRGRNEKLFF.

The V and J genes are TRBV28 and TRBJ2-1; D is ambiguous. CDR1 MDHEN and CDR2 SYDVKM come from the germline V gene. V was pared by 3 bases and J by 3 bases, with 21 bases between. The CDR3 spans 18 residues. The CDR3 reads CASSFFRRLAQYYNEQFF. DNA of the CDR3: TGTGCCAGCAGTTTTTTCCGCAGACTCGCCCAATACTACAATGAGCAGTTCTTC.

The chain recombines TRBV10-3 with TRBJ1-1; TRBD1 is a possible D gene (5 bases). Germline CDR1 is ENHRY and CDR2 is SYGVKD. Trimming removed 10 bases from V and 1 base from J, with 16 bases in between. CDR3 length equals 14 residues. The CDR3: CASRPSQENTEAFF. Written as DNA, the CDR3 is TGTGCCAGCAGGCCCTCACAGGAGAACACTGAAGCTTTCTTT.

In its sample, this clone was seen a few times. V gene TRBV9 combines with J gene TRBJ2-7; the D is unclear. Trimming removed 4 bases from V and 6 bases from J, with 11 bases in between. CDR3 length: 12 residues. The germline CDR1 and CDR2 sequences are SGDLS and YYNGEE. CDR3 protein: CASSPDFFEQYF. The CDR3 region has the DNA TGTGCCAGCAGCCCTGACTTTTTCGAGCAGTACTTC.

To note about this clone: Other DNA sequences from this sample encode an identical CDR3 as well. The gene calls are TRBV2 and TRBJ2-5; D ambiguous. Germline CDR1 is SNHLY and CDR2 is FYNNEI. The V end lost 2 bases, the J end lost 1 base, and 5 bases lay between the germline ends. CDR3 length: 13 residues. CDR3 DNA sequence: TGTGCCAGCAGTGAAAGTGTCCAAGAGACCCAGTACTTC. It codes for CASSESVQETQYF.

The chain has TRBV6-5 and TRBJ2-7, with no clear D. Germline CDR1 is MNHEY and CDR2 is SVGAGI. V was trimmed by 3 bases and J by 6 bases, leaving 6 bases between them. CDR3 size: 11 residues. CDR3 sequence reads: CASSYGVEQYF. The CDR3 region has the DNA TGTGCCAGCAGTTATGGGGTCGAGCAGTACTTC.

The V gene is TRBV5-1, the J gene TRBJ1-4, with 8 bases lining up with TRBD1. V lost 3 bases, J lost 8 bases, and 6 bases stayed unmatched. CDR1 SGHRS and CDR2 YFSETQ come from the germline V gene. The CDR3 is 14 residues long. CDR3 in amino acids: CASSSPGQAEKLFF. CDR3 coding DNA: TGCGCCAGCAGCTCACCGGGACAGGCCGAAAAACTGTTTTTT.

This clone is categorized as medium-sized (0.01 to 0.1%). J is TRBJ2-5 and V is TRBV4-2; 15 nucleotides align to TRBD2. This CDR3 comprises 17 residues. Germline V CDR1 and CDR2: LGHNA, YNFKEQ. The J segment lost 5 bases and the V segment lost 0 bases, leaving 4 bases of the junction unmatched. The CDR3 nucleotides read TGTGCCAGCAGCCAAGACGGACTAGCGGGAGGGAGGGAGACCCAGTACTTC. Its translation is CASSQDGLAGGRETQYF.

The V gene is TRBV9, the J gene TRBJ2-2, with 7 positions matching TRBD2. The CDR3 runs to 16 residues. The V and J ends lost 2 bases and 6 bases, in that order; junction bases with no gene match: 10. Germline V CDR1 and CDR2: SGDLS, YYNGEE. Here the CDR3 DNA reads TGTGCCAGCAGCGTCCTGGGGAGGGGCATCGCCGGGGAGCTGTTTTTT. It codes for CASSVLGRGIAGELFF.

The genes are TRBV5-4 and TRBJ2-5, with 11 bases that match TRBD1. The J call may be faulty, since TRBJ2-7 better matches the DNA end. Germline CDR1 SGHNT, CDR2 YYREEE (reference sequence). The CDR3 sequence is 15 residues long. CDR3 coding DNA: TGTGCCAGCAGCTTCTCCGGGACAGGGGGATACGAGCAGTACTTC. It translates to CASSFSGTGGYEQYF.